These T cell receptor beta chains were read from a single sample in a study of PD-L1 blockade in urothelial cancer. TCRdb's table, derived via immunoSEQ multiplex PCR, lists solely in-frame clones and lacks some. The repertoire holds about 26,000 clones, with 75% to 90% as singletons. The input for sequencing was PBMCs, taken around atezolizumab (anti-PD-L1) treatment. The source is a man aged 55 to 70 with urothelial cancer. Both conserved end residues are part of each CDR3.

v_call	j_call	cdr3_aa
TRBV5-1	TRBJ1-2	CASSLEQFNGYTF
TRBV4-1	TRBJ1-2	CASSQADREISGYTF
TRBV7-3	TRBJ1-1	CASSSIALDTEAFF
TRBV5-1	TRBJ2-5	CASSLAQISETQYF
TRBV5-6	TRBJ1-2	CASSLPGQWTYGYTF
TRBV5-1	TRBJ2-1	CASSLSPSGGYNEQFF
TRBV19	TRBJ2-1	CASSIRTETYNEQFF
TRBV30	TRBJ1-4	CAWASPGFNEKLFF
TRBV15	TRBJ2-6	CATSRESSGANVLTF
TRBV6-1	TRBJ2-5	CASGTSGTQETQYF
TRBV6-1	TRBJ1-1	CASSRAGGNTEAFF
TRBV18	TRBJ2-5	CASSARRTGAGETQYF
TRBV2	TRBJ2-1	CASFPPSGGKYNEQFF
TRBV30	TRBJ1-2	CAWRRERGYTF
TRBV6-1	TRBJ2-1	CASSATTGGSYNEQFF
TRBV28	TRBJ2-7	CASRIPADNEQYF
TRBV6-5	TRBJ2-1	CASSSWTSGDNEQFF
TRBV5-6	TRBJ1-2	CASIRGMKFGYLPKGGYTF
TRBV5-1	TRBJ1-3	CASSLEQLLTGNTIYF
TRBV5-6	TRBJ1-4	CASSLVGAEKLFF
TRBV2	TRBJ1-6	CASSESARGTSYNSPLHF
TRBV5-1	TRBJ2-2	CASSLPGAAGELFF
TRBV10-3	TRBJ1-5	CAISEGEVNQPQHF
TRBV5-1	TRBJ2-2	CASSAKGTGSIVGELFF
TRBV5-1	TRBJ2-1	CASRTGGGVLNEQFF
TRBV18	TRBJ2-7	CASSPTTGLAGAEQYF
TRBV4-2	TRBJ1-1	CASSQDPRDSHRGF
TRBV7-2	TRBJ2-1	CASSRGQGSYNEQFF
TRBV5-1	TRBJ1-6	CASSSSGGALRTPLHF
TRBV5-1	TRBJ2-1	CASSRSGSSSYNEQFF
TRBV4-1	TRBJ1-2	CASSHQGKGYGYTF
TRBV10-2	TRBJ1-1	CAVDRDMNTEAFF
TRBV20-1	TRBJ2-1	CSARPNNEQFF
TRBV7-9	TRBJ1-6	CASSLSGVNSPLHF
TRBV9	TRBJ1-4	CASSEGGQGTEKLFF
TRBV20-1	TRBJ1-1	CRQGRGTEAFF
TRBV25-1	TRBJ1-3	CASSEMEGAGGSGNTIYF
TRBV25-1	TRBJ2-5	CASSGQTDHLQETQYF
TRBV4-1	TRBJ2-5	CASSQERRTGVGTQYF